This T cell receptor (beta chain) comes out of a study of blood T cell repertoires in COVID-19. The wider study: T cells, B-cell-depleted T cells, or PBMCs supplied cDNA or gDNA.

Method: immunoSEQ multiplex PCR; TCRdb's copy keeps in-frame clones and lacks some. The sample has 200,000 or so clones; approximately 85% are singletons. Sequences were obtained from peripheral blood. This TCR came from a woman aged 70-85 years with active or convalescent COVID-19.

The CDR3 reads CSVEIGTGGSNEQFF. The CDR3 DNA reads TGCAGCGTTGAAATAGGGACAGGGGGGTCGAATGAGCAGTTCTTC. The chain joins TRBV29-1 to TRBJ2-1; TRBD1 agrees at 11 bases. Germline V gene sequence: CDR1 SQVTM, CDR2 ANQGSEA. The length of the CDR3 is 15 residues. J was trimmed by 7 bases and V by 2 bases; bases with no gene match: 7.